A selection of T cell receptor beta chains follows, all from one sample in a study of control samples from healthy donors and cancer patients. Using immunoSEQ multiplex PCR, the repertoire was profiled, and TCRdb retains in-frame clones only, with some absent. Here the sample spans 120,000 or so clones, 87% being singletons. Material for sequencing was blood. The receptors were sampled from a man aged 35-49 years in good health. CDR3s include the opening cysteine and the closing phenylalanine or tryptophan. Fields, in order: D gene, V gene, J gene, clone size, CDR3 protein, CDR3 DNA. D genes are given only for firm matches. The size field is filled for only some rows; it gives once, few, many or a size class.

D gene: TRBD1
V gene: TRBV5-1
J gene: TRBJ2-2
clone size: -
CDR3 protein: CASSLRGLRGNTGELFF
CDR3 DNA: TGCGCCAGCAGCTTGAGGGGGCTGAGAGGGAACACCGGGGAGCTGTTTTTT

D gene: TRBD2
V gene: TRBV2
J gene: TRBJ2-1
clone size: -
CDR3 protein: CASSGGSKVYNEQFF
CDR3 DNA: TGTGCCAGCAGTGGCGGGAGCAAGGTGTACAATGAGCAGTTCTTC

D gene: -
V gene: TRBV9
J gene: TRBJ1-2
clone size: -
CDR3 protein: CASSVAFDSGYTF
CDR3 DNA: TGTGCCAGCAGCGTAGCATTTGACTCTGGCTACACCTTC

D gene: -
V gene: TRBV7-2
J gene: TRBJ2-5
clone size: -
CDR3 protein: CASSLAGWQKETQYF
CDR3 DNA: TGTGCCAGCAGCTTAGCTGGGTGGCAGAAAGAGACCCAGTACTTC

D gene: -
V gene: TRBV24-1
J gene: TRBJ1-1
clone size: -
CDR3 protein: CATSDPGVTEAFF
CDR3 DNA: TGTGCCACCAGTGACCCAGGGGTCACTGAAGCTTTCTTT

D gene: -
V gene: TRBV30
J gene: TRBJ2-6
clone size: -
CDR3 protein: CAWSAGKGANVLTF
CDR3 DNA: TGTGCCTGGAGTGCTGGGAAAGGGGCCAACGTCCTGACTTTC

D gene: -
V gene: TRBV7-9
J gene: TRBJ2-7
clone size: -
CDR3 protein: CASSHPGVSLYEQYF
CDR3 DNA: TGTGCCAGCAGCCACCCAGGGGTCTCCTTATACGAGCAGTACTTC

D gene: -
V gene: TRBV12-5
J gene: TRBJ2-1
clone size: once
CDR3 protein: CASGSDGGGYNEQFF
CDR3 DNA: TGTGCTAGTGGTTCAGACGGGGGCGGGTACAATGAGCAGTTCTTC

D gene: TRBD1
V gene: TRBV6-5
J gene: TRBJ1-5
clone size: -
CDR3 protein: CASSYLTGTQPQHF
CDR3 DNA: TGTGCCAGCAGTTACTTGACAGGGACTCAGCCCCAGCATTTT

D gene: -
V gene: TRBV12-3/TRBV12-4
J gene: TRBJ1-5
clone size: -
CDR3 protein: CASRRGDQPQHF
CDR3 DNA: TGTGCCAGCAGGCGGGGCGATCAGCCCCAGCATTTT

D gene: TRBD1
V gene: TRBV6-5
J gene: TRBJ2-1
clone size: -
CDR3 protein: CASSYSSFRGRDEQFF
CDR3 DNA: TGTGCCAGCAGTTACTCGTCCTTCAGGGGGCGCGATGAGCAGTTCTTC

D gene: -
V gene: TRBV7-2
J gene: TRBJ1-3
clone size: -
CDR3 protein: CASSGGGRNTIYF
CDR3 DNA: TGTGCCAGCAGCGGGGGGGGGAGAAACACCATATATTTT

D gene: TRBD2
V gene: TRBV7-8
J gene: TRBJ2-5
clone size: once
CDR3 protein: CASSLRTSGWETQYF
CDR3 DNA: TGTGCCAGCAGCTTAAGGACTAGTGGGTGGGAGACCCAGTACTTC

D gene: -
V gene: TRBV18
J gene: TRBJ1-5
clone size: -
CDR3 protein: CASSPGRGGNQPQHF
CDR3 DNA: TGTGCCAGCTCACCGGGCCGGGGAGGCAATCAGCCCCAGCATTTT

D gene: -
V gene: TRBV12-3/TRBV12-4
J gene: TRBJ2-2
clone size: -
CDR3 protein: CASSLPQAGELFF
CDR3 DNA: TGTGCCAGCAGTTTACCCCAGGCCGGGGAGCTGTTTTTT

D gene: -
V gene: TRBV30
J gene: TRBJ2-7
clone size: -
CDR3 protein: CAWSRLYYEQYF
CDR3 DNA: TGTGCCTGGAGCCGCCTCTACTACGAGCAGTACTTC

D gene: TRBD1
V gene: TRBV5-1
J gene: TRBJ1-2
clone size: -
CDR3 protein: CASSPGFQGAENGYTF
CDR3 DNA: TGCGCCAGCAGCCCGGGATTCCAGGGGGCCGAAAATGGCTACACCTTC

D gene: -
V gene: TRBV5-1
J gene: TRBJ1-1
clone size: once
CDR3 protein: CASSLGGLNTEAFF
CDR3 DNA: TGCGCCAGCAGCTTAGGGGGTTTGAACACTGAAGCTTTCTTT

D gene: -
V gene: TRBV13
J gene: TRBJ1-3
clone size: -
CDR3 protein: CASISSPQGSGNTIYF
CDR3 DNA: TGTGCCAGCATCTCCTCACCCCAAGGGTCTGGAAACACCATATATTTT

D gene: TRBD1
V gene: TRBV29-1
J gene: TRBJ1-2
clone size: -
CDR3 protein: CSVESRTGDRYGYTF
CDR3 DNA: TGCAGCGTAGAATCTAGGACAGGGGATCGCTATGGCTACACCTTC

D gene: -
V gene: TRBV2
J gene: TRBJ1-5
clone size: -
CDR3 protein: CASSAQPYSNQPQHF
CDR3 DNA: TGTGCCAGCAGTGCCCAACCTTATAGCAATCAGCCCCAGCATTTT

D gene: -
V gene: TRBV29-1
J gene: TRBJ2-5
clone size: -
CDR3 protein: CSISGGGETQYF
CDR3 DNA: TGCAGCATCTCCGGGGGCGGAGAGACCCAGTACTTC

D gene: TRBD1
V gene: TRBV2
J gene: TRBJ1-2
clone size: -
CDR3 protein: CASRAYSGTGESGYTF
CDR3 DNA: TGTGCCAGCAGGGCATACTCCGGGACAGGGGAAAGTGGCTACACCTTC

D gene: TRBD1
V gene: TRBV5-5
J gene: TRBJ2-5
clone size: -
CDR3 protein: CASSLVTGGSETQYF
CDR3 DNA: TGTGCCAGCAGCTTGGTCACAGGGGGCTCGGAGACCCAGTACTTC

D gene: TRBD2
V gene: TRBV4-1
J gene: TRBJ2-2
clone size: -
CDR3 protein: CASNHLRLAGGTMNTGELFF
CDR3 DNA: TGCGCCAGCAACCACTTGAGACTAGCGGGGGGCACTATGAACACCGGGGAGCTGTTTTTT

D gene: -
V gene: TRBV11-3
J gene: TRBJ2-3
clone size: -
CDR3 protein: CASSSGLPTADTQYF
CDR3 DNA: TGTGCCAGCAGCTCGGGACTCCCGACGGCAGATACGCAGTATTTT

D gene: TRBD2
V gene: TRBV9
J gene: TRBJ2-3
clone size: -
CDR3 protein: CASSVELAGGPGSDTQYF
CDR3 DNA: TGTGCCAGCAGCGTAGAGCTAGCGGGGGGGCCGGGATCAGATACGCAGTATTTT

D gene: -
V gene: TRBV10-2
J gene: TRBJ1-5
clone size: -
CDR3 protein: CASSEGYSNQPQHF
CDR3 DNA: TGCGCCAGCAGTGAAGGGTATAGCAATCAGCCCCAGCATTTT

D gene: TRBD1
V gene: TRBV6-2/TRBV6-3
J gene: TRBJ1-5
clone size: -
CDR3 protein: CASSRQGTQPQHF
CDR3 DNA: TGTGCCAGCAGTCGACAGGGAACTCAGCCCCAGCATTTT

D gene: TRBD2
V gene: TRBV7-9
J gene: TRBJ2-1
clone size: -
CDR3 protein: CASSFLGGAYNEQFF
CDR3 DNA: TGTGCCAGCAGCTTTCTCGGGGGGGCTTACAATGAGCAGTTCTTC

D gene: TRBD2
V gene: TRBV25-1
J gene: TRBJ2-1
clone size: -
CDR3 protein: CASSEFRGTSGDDEQFF
CDR3 DNA: TGTGCCAGCAGTGAATTCCGGGGGACTAGCGGTGACGATGAGCAGTTCTTC

D gene: -
V gene: TRBV18
J gene: TRBJ2-2
clone size: -
CDR3 protein: CASSPQQALAGELFF
CDR3 DNA: TGTGCCAGCTCACCACAGCAGGCCCTAGCCGGGGAGCTGTTTTTT

D gene: -
V gene: TRBV5-4
J gene: TRBJ1-6
clone size: -
CDR3 protein: CASSLGHSPLHF
CDR3 DNA: TGTGCCAGCAGCTTGGGACATTCACCCCTCCACTTT

D gene: -
V gene: TRBV7-2
J gene: TRBJ2-2
clone size: -
CDR3 protein: CASSLGKNTGELFF
CDR3 DNA: TGTGCCAGCAGCTTAGGAAAGAACACCGGGGAGCTGTTTTTT

D gene: -
V gene: TRBV7-9
J gene: TRBJ1-4
clone size: -
CDR3 protein: CASTSDSFNEKLFF
CDR3 DNA: TGTGCCAGCACCTCGGACAGCTTTAATGAAAAACTGTTTTTT

D gene: -
V gene: TRBV21-1
J gene: TRBJ1-5
clone size: -
CDR3 protein: CASSKQGNQPQHF
CDR3 DNA: TGTGCCAGCAGCAAACAGGGCAATCAGCCCCAGCATTTT

D gene: TRBD1
V gene: TRBV6-5
J gene: TRBJ1-2
clone size: -
CDR3 protein: CASSFLPGTGDGYTF
CDR3 DNA: TGTGCCAGCAGTTTTCTCCCCGGGACAGGGGACGGCTACACCTTC

D gene: -
V gene: TRBV10-1
J gene: TRBJ2-5
clone size: -
CDR3 protein: CASSPGASRTKETQYF
CDR3 DNA: TGCGCCAGCAGTCCCGGAGCTAGCCGGACTAAAGAGACCCAGTACTTC

D gene: -
V gene: TRBV7-2
J gene: TRBJ1-6
clone size: -
CDR3 protein: CASSLVGRKNSPLHF
CDR3 DNA: TGTGCCAGCAGCTTAGTAGGCAGGAAAAATTCACCCCTCCACTTT

D gene: TRBD1
V gene: TRBV7-6
J gene: TRBJ1-4
clone size: -
CDR3 protein: CASSLFGETSDRGDEKLFF
CDR3 DNA: TGTGCCAGCAGCCTATTCGGGGAAACTTCGGACAGGGGAGATGAAAAACTGTTTTTT

D gene: -
V gene: TRBV4-3
J gene: TRBJ1-6
clone size: few
CDR3 protein: CASSQETYGASPLHF
CDR3 DNA: TGCGCCAGCAGCCAGGAGACCTACGGGGCCTCACCCCTCCACTTT

D gene: -
V gene: TRBV6-5
J gene: TRBJ1-5
clone size: -
CDR3 protein: CATSQTGNNQPQHF
CDR3 DNA: TGTGCCACCTCCCAAACAGGGAACAATCAGCCCCAGCATTTT

D gene: -
V gene: TRBV3-1/TRBV3-2
J gene: TRBJ1-1
clone size: -
CDR3 protein: CASSPATGNTEAFF
CDR3 DNA: TGTGCCAGCAGCCCAGCGACAGGGAACACTGAAGCTTTCTTT

D gene: -
V gene: TRBV5-1
J gene: TRBJ2-5
clone size: -
CDR3 protein: CASSPGGEETQYF
CDR3 DNA: TGCGCCAGCAGCCCTGGGGGAGAGGAGACCCAGTACTTC

D gene: -
V gene: TRBV19
J gene: TRBJ2-1
clone size: -
CDR3 protein: CASSTGQSYNEQFF
CDR3 DNA: TGTGCCAGTAGTACAGGACAGTCCTACAATGAGCAGTTCTTC

D gene: TRBD1
V gene: TRBV7-9
J gene: TRBJ1-1
clone size: -
CDR3 protein: CASSQNSLAQGRGSTEAFF
CDR3 DNA: TGTGCCAGCAGCCAAAATAGTCTAGCACAGGGGCGAGGTAGTACTGAAGCTTTCTTT

D gene: -
V gene: TRBV19
J gene: TRBJ1-5
clone size: once
CDR3 protein: CATIAGQFLGSNQPQHF
CDR3 DNA: TGTGCCACCATAGCCGGGCAGTTCTTAGGGAGCAATCAGCCCCAGCATTTT

D gene: -
V gene: TRBV12-3/TRBV12-4
J gene: TRBJ2-3
clone size: -
CDR3 protein: CASRYTDTQYF
CDR3 DNA: TGTGCCAGCAGATACACAGATACGCAGTATTTT

D gene: TRBD1
V gene: TRBV5-1
J gene: TRBJ2-6
clone size: -
CDR3 protein: CASSIRQGASGANVLTF
CDR3 DNA: TGCGCCAGCAGCATAAGACAGGGGGCATCTGGGGCCAACGTCCTGACTTTC

D gene: -
V gene: TRBV27
J gene: TRBJ2-7
clone size: medium-sized
CDR3 protein: CASRTSSSYEQYF
CDR3 DNA: TGTGCCAGCAGAACATCGAGCTCCTACGAGCAGTACTTC

D gene: -
V gene: TRBV5-1
J gene: TRBJ1-1
clone size: -
CDR3 protein: CASSLEVRMNTEAFF
CDR3 DNA: TGCGCCAGCAGCTTGGAAGTCAGAATGAACACTGAAGCTTTCTTT

D gene: -
V gene: TRBV30
J gene: TRBJ2-2
clone size: -
CDR3 protein: CAWSVGGRRTGELFF
CDR3 DNA: TGTGCCTGGAGTGTTGGGGGGCGTAGGACCGGGGAGCTGTTTTTT

D gene: -
V gene: TRBV29-1
J gene: TRBJ1-1
clone size: once
CDR3 protein: CSVLWQSLAFF
CDR3 DNA: TGCAGCGTTCTCTGGCAGTCATTGGCTTTCTTT

D gene: TRBD1
V gene: TRBV27
J gene: TRBJ1-1
clone size: -
CDR3 protein: CASSWDRGSTEAFF
CDR3 DNA: TGTGCCAGCAGTTGGGACAGGGGGAGCACTGAAGCTTTCTTT